The present entry profiles one T cell receptor (beta chain) with its context. Trimming cost V 6 bases and J 4 bases; bases outside gene matches: 9. This CDR3 is built from 16 residues. CDR1 SNHLY and CDR2 FYNNEI come from the germline V gene. These data belong to a study of shared clonotypes between healthy human individuals. Background on the study: Each donor's CD4 naive and CD4 memory cells filled three plates apiece, CD8 naive two, and CD8 memory one.

The method was immunoSEQ multiplex PCR; TCRdb's version includes in-frame clones alone and lacks a portion of them. The data show 2 million to 2.5 million clones, 85% to 95% seen once. This chain links TRBV2 with TRBJ2-2; TRBD1 matches 9 bases. This receptor was taken from a man between 18 and 29 years old in good health. Specimen: naive CD4+ T cells sorted from blood. Sample subset: CD45RA+ positively selected. The chain's CDR3 is CASSFDRGIGTGELFF. Here the CDR3 DNA reads TGTGCCAGCAGCTTTGACAGGGGGATTGGCACCGGGGAGCTGTTTTTT.